This section outlines one T cell receptor (beta chain) sequence together with its context. Its recognized antigen is unknown. Base qualities are not at hand, and no much larger clone is one base apart. The sample comes from a study of T cell responses to AZD1222 COVID-19 vaccine (dated by TCRdb to the early 2020s). In the study overall: AZD1222 recipients given second doses at about 4 weeks or at about 12 weeks were pooled, since spike-specific TCR depth and breadth were not found to differ between the two schedules. Trial participants were enrolled by age into 18-55, 56-69 and 70-plus year subgroups, with 148, 28 and 57 TCR-sequenced participants respectively. TCR sequencing was performed for about 250 trial participants, of whom around 210 were given two doses of AZD1222 and some 26 were given two doses of MenACWY control vaccine.

The CDR3 regions of human TCRbeta chains were subjected to immunosequencing. In the original analysis: Repertoire TCRs were matched against a reference library of SARS-CoV-2-specific TCRs generated with the MIRA antigen-specificity platform. Breadth was defined as the fraction of unique TCRs that were SARS-CoV-2-associated, and depth was defined as the fraction of total T cells that were SARS-CoV-2-associated. Using the MIRA data, each spike-specific TCR was assigned both to the spike region to which the TCR was reactive and to a CD4 or CD8 class. Log10-transformed breadth and depth values were compared by one-way ANOVA with Sidak's multiple comparisons tests. The source is immuneACCESS, and TCRdb retained only in-frame sequences with V and J called. Part of the clones is not carried over; for the studies checked, unresolved V genes explain less than half of this, and the remainder is unexplained. V and J calls and clone size are copied from that table; D and trimming were computed from the DNA. A total of about 110,000 clones appear in this sample, around 84% of them only once. The ten largest clones add up to 3% to 3.5% of the sample.

In the paper's terms, the time point label means: baseline before first vaccination. Samples from vaccinated people were obtained from the UK trials COV001 and COV002, which included a single-blind randomized controlled phase 2/3 trial of AZD1222 (ChAdOx1 nCoV-19) in healthy adults. For TCRbeta chain sequencing, PBMC samples were collected from trial participants at day 0 and at day 28 after the second dose. Counted from cysteine to phenylalanine, this CDR3 has 15 amino acids. Only the CDR3 part of the read is kept: 45 bases, read in frame from the first base. The germline V gene specifies SGHAT as CDR1 and FQNNGV as CDR2. Trimming removed 2 bases from V and 1 base from J, leaving 11 bases between the germline ends. Here is what the overall study found, with its caveats: Epitopes outside the regions mutated in the B.1.351 and B.1.1.7 variants were reportedly recognized by nearly half of the unique spike-specific TCRs. After two AZD1222 doses, spike-specific TCR breadth and depth were significantly higher than at day 0 and than in MenACWY recipients. In the small 56-69-year group, the increase in depth fell short of significance, most likely because of low power. Because no day 14 peak-response samples were available, repertoires were characterized only after the peak T cell response. Conclusions about previously exposed vaccinees were limited because only six AZD1222 recipients were SARS-CoV-2 seropositive at baseline. The whole spike protein was spanned by vaccine-associated CD4 TCRs, and dominant responses were seen in regions 160-218 and 743-854. Participants were mostly white British and included more females than males, and it was suggested by the authors that clonal diversity may have been underestimated.

The sample in question was peripheral blood, obtained on day 0 of AZD1222 vaccination. The receptor's source is an adult in good health. Recombination joined TRBV11-2 with TRBJ1-1; too little of a D gene remains to name it. CDR3 sequence: CASSLTEFGNTEAFF. The bases are TGTGCCAGCAGCTTAACTGAGTTCGGGAACACTGAAGCTTTCTTT.